The T cell receptor beta chain under discussion was sequenced for a study of immune evolution from preneoplasia to lung adenocarcinoma. Overall study findings and caveats: Top clone share appeared to fall from AAH through AIS, MIA, adenocarcinoma. Later-stage lesions appeared to have more T cells, more diversity, less clonality.

Germline V gives CDR1 MNHNY, CDR2 SVGAGI (reference sequence). The CDR3 consists of 15 residues. V lost 5 bases and J lost 1; bases outside the gene matches: 3. Assay used: immunoSEQ multiplex PCR; TCRdb lists only in-frame clones, some missing. In the table there are 39,000 or so clones, 65% to 80% of which are singletons. In this sample, this clone is medium-sized. Its antigen is unknown. Patients had resection in Japan or China between about 2014 and 2018. Each case's diagnosis was confirmed by two pathologists on H&E. The specimen was FFPE invasive lung adenocarcinoma tissue. The chain carries TRBV6-6 and TRBJ2-3; 10 nucleotides align to TRBD2. The source is a person aged 55 to 75 with lung adenocarcinoma. CDR3 region: CASSTGTSGTDTQYF. CDR3 sequence (DNA): TGTGCCAGCAGTACCGGGACTAGCGGCACAGATACGCAGTATTTT.